The 2 T cell receptor beta chains below all came from one sample that was sequenced in a study of cytomegalovirus exposure and HLA in healthy donors. Vbeta (60) and Jbeta (13) primers were used in the PCR. Profiling relied on immunoSEQ multiplex PCR, and the TCRdb table lists in-frame clones only, not all of them. Of approximately 200,000 clones listed, around 78% are singletons. Sequencing was carried out using PBMCs. The receptors stem from a man aged 25 to 40 in good health and CMV-seronegative.

This rearrangement joins TRBV6-1 to TRBJ2-7; TRBD1 matches 7 bases. CDR1 MNHNS and CDR2 SASEGT come from the germline V gene. Trimming cost V 5 bases and J 6 bases; bases outside gene matches: 7. CDR3 size: 13 residues. CDR3 DNA: TGTGCCAGCAGTCCAACAGGGGAAGGCGAGCAGTACTTC. Translated, it gives CASSPTGEGEQYF.

The chain recombines TRBV5-4 with TRBJ1-2; maybe TRBD1 (6 bases). Germline V CDR1 and CDR2: SGHNT, YYREEE (reference sequence). The CDR3 runs to 14 residues. Trimming took off 0 bases at V and 2 bases at J, with 8 bases between the two ends. CDR3 amino acids: CASSLAGQNYGYTF. The CDR3 DNA sequence: TGTGCCAGCAGCTTGGCCGGACAGAACTATGGCTACACCTTC.